One and the same sample provided the 31 T cell receptor beta chains below, sequenced in a study of shared clonotypes between healthy human individuals. Profiled with immunoSEQ multiplex PCR; TCRdb holds only in-frame clones, not every one. This sample has 400,000 to 500,000 clones, with 65% to 80% found just once. The sample taken for sequencing was PBMCs. All receptors derive from a middle-aged woman in good health. Some clones in this sample may be carry-over from other donors' samples.

V usage is TRBV7-3 and J usage is TRBJ2-1, with 8 nucleotides matching TRBD2. The CDR3 length is 15 residues. The V segment lost 5 bases and the J segment 0 bases; nucleotides outside the gene matches: 3. CDR1 and CDR2 from the germline V gene are SGHTA and FQGTGA. CDR3 sequence (DNA): TGTGCCAGCAGCCCCGGGGGGGGCTCCTACAATGAGCAGTTCTTC. Translated, it gives CASSPGGGSYNEQFF.

The CDR3 nucleotides read TGTGCCAGCAGTGACTCCGGACTGAACACCGGGGAGCTGTTTTTT. It encodes CASSDSGLNTGELFF. This chain joins TRBV6-4 and TRBJ2-2; a possible D gene is TRBD2 (5 bases). Germline lookup yields CDR1 MRHNA and CDR2 SNTAGT. Trimming stripped 0 bases from V and 1 base from J, with 6 bases between. The CDR3 runs to 15 residues.

V is TRBV19 and J is TRBJ1-4; D unclear. Germline lookup yields CDR1 LNHDA and CDR2 SQIVND (reference sequence). CDR3 length: 14 residues. V lost 5 bases to trimming and J lost 8 bases, with 15 bases between them. The CDR3 DNA is TGTGCCAGTAGTGGGGTTACCCTGCAGGAAAAACTGTTTTTT. This translates into CASSGVTLQEKLFF.

The chain recombines TRBV5-1 with TRBJ2-5, with 13 bases matching TRBD2. This CDR3 comprises 17 residues. The junction had 9 bases not matched to a gene; V was cut back by 3 bases and J by 4 bases. Looked up from germline, CDR1 is SGHRS and CDR2 is YFSETQ. The CDR3 sequence is CASSSSGTSGMVETQYF. Written as DNA, the CDR3 is TGCGCCAGCAGCTCCTCCGGGACTAGCGGGATGGTAGAGACCCAGTACTTC.

The chain has TRBV5-1 and TRBJ2-1, with unresolved D. V was trimmed by 0 bases and J by 5 bases, leaving 9 bases between them. CDR1 and CDR2 (germline): SGHRS, YFSETQ. This CDR3 spans 14 amino acids. In DNA form, the CDR3 reads TGCGCCAGCAGCTTGGAGGATAGCCACAATGAGCAGTTCTTC. Encoded protein: CASSLEDSHNEQFF.

This rearrangement joins TRBV6-4 to TRBJ2-7; 11 bases match TRBD2. The CDR3 has 14 residues. Trimming removed 7 bases from V and 6 bases from J; junction bases left unmatched: 8. Germline V gene lookup returns CDR1 MRHNA and CDR2 SNTAGT. The CDR3 region is CASILAGGRPEQYF. CDR3 nucleotides: TGTGCCAGCATTTTAGCGGGAGGGCGCCCCGAGCAGTACTTC.

This clone was seen more than once but under ten times. The V and J genes are TRBV4-3 and TRBJ2-5; 8 bases map to TRBD1. CDR1 LGHNA and CDR2 YSLEER come from the germline V gene. The CDR3 totals 17 residues. V trimming: 0 bases; J trimming: 3 bases; junction bases outside the gene matches: 9. The CDR3 protein is CASSQEFWSDREETQYF. The CDR3 nucleotides read TGCGCCAGCAGCCAAGAGTTCTGGTCGGACAGGGAAGAGACCCAGTACTTC.

The V and J genes are TRBV20-1 and TRBJ2-7, with D perhaps matching TRBD2 (6 bases). Germline lookup yields CDR1 DFQATT and CDR2 SNEGSKA (reference sequence). Trimming shortened V by 6 bases and J by 6 bases, and 12 bases separated the two germline ends. The CDR3 spans 11 residues. CDR3 in DNA: TGCAGTGCCAGCCGGGAGCTCGAGCAGTACTTC. Translated, it gives CSASRELEQYF.

J is TRBJ2-7 and V is TRBV28; 9 bases line up with TRBD2. The ends lost 6 bases at V and 3 bases at J; junction bases unmatched: 21. The CDR3 is made up of 19 amino acids. Germline loops: CDR1 MDHEN, CDR2 SYDVKM. This CDR3 is CASSGKISGRRRGHYEQYF. CDR3 in DNA: TGTGCCAGCAGCGGTAAAATCAGCGGGAGGAGAAGGGGCCACTACGAGCAGTACTTC.

This clone was counted a single time. The chain is built from TRBV6-5 and TRBJ2-5; D is unclear. The CDR3 runs 14 residues. V was pared by 0 bases and J by 0 bases, with 5 bases between. Germline V gene sequence: CDR1 MNHEY, CDR2 SVGAGI. CDR3 DNA: TGTGCCAGCAGTTACTCAGGGTACCAAGAGACCCAGTACTTC. Protein: CASSYSGYQETQYF.

There are a few counts of this clone. The chain employs TRBV6-6 and TRBJ2-2; 13 nucleotides agree with TRBD2. V was pared by 5 bases and J by 3 bases, with 0 bases of the junction left unmatched. CDR1 is MNHNY and CDR2 is SVGAGI in the germline V gene (reference sequence). CDR3 size: 15 residues. In DNA, the CDR3 is TGTGCCAGCAGTGGACTAGCGGGAGACACCGGGGAGCTGTTTTTT. Protein product: CASSGLAGDTGELFF.

The J gene is TRBJ2-1, the V gene TRBV27; D remains unclear. The germline gives CDR1 MNHEY, CDR2 SMNVEV (reference sequence). This CDR3 region has 13 residues. V was clipped by 2 bases and J by 6 bases, with 8 bases between them. CDR3 region: CASSLGSLNEQFF. The CDR3 DNA is TGTGCCAGCAGTTTAGGTAGTCTCAATGAGCAGTTCTTC.

The rearrangement links TRBV11-3 to TRBJ1-1; no clear D. The V and J ends lost 5 bases and 4 bases respectively, with 11 bases between them. Germline V gene lookup returns CDR1 SGHNT and CDR2 YENEEA. This CDR3 comprises 13 residues. CDR3 nucleotides: TGTGCCAGCAGCCGCACCCCGAGCACTGAAGCTTTCTTT. Translation: CASSRTPSTEAFF.

V is TRBV5-1 and J is TRBJ2-1; 14 bases map to TRBD2. With V trimmed by 3 bases and J by 4 bases, 9 bases remained unmatched. The length of the CDR3 is 18 residues. CDR1 SGHRS and CDR2 YFSETQ come from the germline V gene. The CDR3: CASSSGLAGVISYNEQFF. DNA of the CDR3: TGCGCCAGCAGCTCGGGACTAGCGGGAGTAATTTCATACAATGAGCAGTTCTTC.

The rearrangement links TRBV4-1 to TRBJ1-1; the match to TRBD1 covers 7 bases. CDR1 is MGHRA, CDR2 YSYEKL, per germline. This CDR3 region has 14 residues. Trimming cost V 8 bases and J 4 bases; bases outside gene matches: 10. The CDR3 is CASRMGTVGTEAFF. CDR3 nucleotide sequence: TGCGCCAGCCGGATGGGGACAGTCGGCACTGAAGCTTTCTTT.

The V and J genes are TRBV11-2 and TRBJ2-7; D remains unclear. The CDR3 sequence is 15 residues long. In germline, CDR1 is SGHAT, CDR2 FQNNGV. The V and J ends lost 1 base and 2 bases respectively, with 12 bases between them. DNA for the CDR3: TGTGCCAGCAGCTTAGGCCGGCTACCTACCTACGAGCAGTACTTC. This codes for CASSLGRLPTYEQYF.

In the case of this clone: At one end, the junction sequence differs from germline, possibly due to a read error. In nucleotides, the CDR3 is TGTGCCAGCAGTGAATTATTCTCCGGGAGGGTCTCCAATGAGCAATTCTTC. This codes for CASSELFSGRVSNEQFF. This chain connects TRBV6-1 to TRBJ2-1; 8 bases agree with TRBD2. The CDR3 runs 17 residues. CDR1 MNHNS and CDR2 SASEGT come from the germline V gene.

The rearrangement uses TRBV5-5 and TRBJ2-1; TRBD2 aligns across 11 bases. V shed 7 bases, J shed 6 bases, and the junction held 6 bases outside the gene matches. Germline V lookup: CDR1 SGHKS, CDR2 YYEKEE (reference sequence). CDR3 size: 14 residues. Written as DNA, the CDR3 is TGTGCCAGCGCCACTAGCGGGAGCGGCAATGAGCAGTTCTTC. It encodes CASATSGSGNEQFF.

Concerning this clone itself: Other DNA sequences in this specimen translate into the identical CDR3. The rearrangement joins TRBV5-1 to TRBJ2-2; D gene ambiguous. The CDR3 consists of 14 residues. V lost 0 bases, J lost 3 bases, and 6 bases lay in between. Germline assignment: CDR1 SGHRS and CDR2 YFSETQ. Here the CDR3 reads CASSLAIDTGELFF. Here the CDR3 DNA reads TGCGCCAGCAGCTTGGCAATTGACACCGGGGAGCTGTTTTTT.

This chain joins TRBV5-1 and TRBJ1-1; D remains ambiguous. The germline CDR1 and CDR2 sequences are SGHRS and YFSETQ. Trimming took 0 bases from V and 1 from J, leaving 7 bases between them. The CDR3 contains 14 residues. The CDR3 loop is CASSLDGQNTEAFF. CDR3 in DNA: TGCGCCAGCAGCTTGGACGGCCAGAACACTGAAGCTTTCTTT.

The table lists this clone with a count of one. This chain joins TRBV6-5 and TRBJ1-5; no clear D gene. In germline, CDR1 is MNHEY, CDR2 SVGAGI. Trimming stripped 6 bases from V and 8 bases from J, with 11 bases between. This CDR3 has 12 amino acids. CDR3 DNA: TGTGCCAGCAGGGCGGGCGGGGAGCCCCAGCATTTT. Residues: CASRAGGEPQHF.

This chain uses TRBV5-1 with TRBJ1-2; D is possibly TRBD1 (6 bases). This CDR3 is built from 13 residues. Trimming shortened V by 5 bases and J by 7 bases, and 15 bases separated the two germline ends. In germline, CDR1 is SGHRS, CDR2 YFSETQ. CDR3 DNA: TGCGCCAGCAGTTCCGGACAGCTCCCTGGCTACACCTTC. This sequence encodes CASSSGQLPGYTF.

The rearrangement links TRBV5-1 to TRBJ2-1; TRBD1 matches at 9 bases. The ends lost 0 bases at V and 7 bases at J; junction bases unmatched: 5. Germline CDR1 and CDR2: SGHRS and YFSETQ. The CDR3 runs 15 residues. CDR3 protein: CASSLVDGQGNEQFF. The CDR3, as DNA: TGCGCCAGCAGCTTGGTAGACGGACAGGGGAATGAGCAGTTCTTC.

The chain has TRBV7-3 and TRBJ2-3; D may be TRBD2 (5 bases). Trimming took 2 bases from V and 13 from J, leaving 19 bases between them. The CDR3 is 14 residues long. The germline V gene has CDR1 SGHTA and CDR2 FQGTGA. The CDR3 spells CASSLPLRLQREYF. The CDR3 DNA sequence: TGTGCCAGCAGCTTACCGCTTCGGTTGCAGAGGGAGTATTTT.

The chain combines TRBV7-7 with TRBJ2-5, with TRBD1 identical over 8 bases. This CDR3 is 15 amino acids long. V dropped 6 bases and J dropped 4; count of bases not matched to a gene: 10. From germline, CDR1 is SSHAT and CDR2 FNYEAQ (reference sequence). The CDR3 protein is CASSQNTGGRETQYF. In DNA form, the CDR3 reads TGTGCCAGCAGTCAAAACACAGGGGGTAGAGAGACCCAGTACTTC.

This sequence joins TRBV7-2 and TRBJ1-2; tentative D call: TRBD1 (5 bases). V was clipped by 5 bases and J by 5 bases, with 15 bases between them. The CDR3 has 14 residues. CDR1 and CDR2 (germline): SGHTA, FQGNSA. CDR3 loop: CASSLKDKVYGYTF. In nucleotides, the CDR3 is TGTGCCAGCAGCCTAAAGGACAAGGTTTATGGCTACACCTTC.

This clone was seen a handful of times. The chain couples TRBV6-5 to TRBJ2-7; 7 nucleotides align to TRBD1. The V segment lost 0 bases and the J segment 5 bases; nucleotides outside the gene matches: 7. The germline gives CDR1 MNHEY, CDR2 SVGAGI. This CDR3 is 15 amino acids long. The CDR3 here is CASSYSSGGADEQYF. CDR3 DNA sequence: TGTGCCAGCAGTTACTCCTCAGGGGGTGCGGACGAGCAGTACTTC.

This clone was detected many times. Distinct nucleotide sequences in the sample also encode this CDR3. This chain joins TRBV4-2 and TRBJ2-7, with 8 bases identical to TRBD1. The CDR3 extends over 13 amino acids. Germline CDR1 LGHNA, CDR2 YNFKEQ. V gave up 3 bases and J gave up 6 bases; unmatched junction bases: 4. CDR3 sequence (DNA): TGTGCCAGCAGCCAGGACAGGGTGGGCGAGCAGTACTTC. The encoded protein is CASSQDRVGEQYF.

The rearrangement uses TRBV5-1 and TRBJ2-3; 9 bases agree with TRBD2. This CDR3 region has 16 residues. Germline V gives CDR1 SGHRS, CDR2 YFSETQ. V gave up 0 bases and J gave up 2 bases; unmatched junction bases: 4. This chain's CDR3 is CASSLESGRFTDTQYF. CDR3 nucleotides: TGCGCCAGCAGCTTGGAGAGCGGGAGGTTCACAGATACGCAGTATTTT.

Concerning this clone itself: The same CDR3 is also encoded by other DNA sequences in this sample. The rearrangement uses TRBV15 and TRBJ2-2; 9 positions match TRBD1. In germline, CDR1 is LNHNV, CDR2 YYDKDF (reference sequence). The ends lost 0 bases at V and 5 bases at J; junction bases unmatched: 7. The CDR3 sequence is 17 residues long. CDR3 DNA sequence: TGTGCCACCAGCAGAGATGTTGGACAGGGGCTTACCGGGGAGCTGTTTTTT. Translating gives CATSRDVGQGLTGELFF.

The CDR3 spells CASSPVASGRGDTQYF. CDR3 DNA sequence: TGCGCCAGCAGCCCTGTGGCTAGCGGGAGAGGAGATACGCAGTATTTT. The chain carries TRBV5-1 and TRBJ2-3, with TRBD2 matching 10 bases. V dropped 4 bases and J dropped 5; count of bases not matched to a gene: 10. Germline CDR1 reads SGHRS; CDR2 reads YFSETQ. The CDR3 is made up of 16 amino acids.